These 2 T cell receptor beta chains were all obtained from the same sample, sequenced in a study of PD-L1 blockade in urothelial cancer (dated by TCRdb to the late 2010s). Library method: the immunoSEQ multiplex PCR assay. The clones in this table, taken by TCRdb from immuneACCESS, are in-frame only. Not every clone is retained; where verified, under half of the shortfall comes from an unresolved V gene, and the cause of the rest is unknown. The sample includes more than 55,000 clones, with roughly 77% observed a single time. In total, the top ten clones hold 1.6% of the sample. The intended sense of this specimen's time point label: pretreatment peripheral blood. The specimen comprised PBMCs, sampled around atezolizumab (anti-PD-L1) treatment. The receptors were sampled from a man between 65 and 79 years old with urothelial cancer.

V and J are TRBV5-1 and TRBJ2-7; 7 bases are shared with TRBD2. Germline V gene data show CDR1 as SGHRS and CDR2 as YFSETQ. The junction had 13 bases not matched to a gene; V was cut back by 4 bases and J by 3 bases. The CDR3 is 16 residues long. The CDR3 DNA reads as TGCGCCAGCAGCCCCCTCACGGGGGGAGGGGTCTACGAGCAGTACTTC. Protein: CASSPLTGGGVYEQYF. Filled out from reference TRBV5-1 and TRBJ2-7, the complete variable domain reads KAGVTQTPRYLIKTRGQQVTLSCSPISGHRSVSWYQQTPGQGLQFLFEYFSETQRNKGNFPGRFSGRQFSNSRSEMNVSTLELGDSALYLCASSPLTGGGVYEQYFGPGTRLTVT.

The chain carries TRBV7-6 and TRBJ1-5; D possibly corresponds to TRBD1 (6 bases). Looked up from germline, CDR1 is SGHVS and CDR2 is FNYEAQ. The CDR3 is 17 amino acids. Trimming pared 1 base from V and 5 bases from J, leaving 18 bases between. Written as DNA, the CDR3 is TGTGCCAGCAGCTTAGGCCTATTCCAGGGGATTCATCAGCCCCAGCATTTT. It encodes CASSLGLFQGIHQPQHF.